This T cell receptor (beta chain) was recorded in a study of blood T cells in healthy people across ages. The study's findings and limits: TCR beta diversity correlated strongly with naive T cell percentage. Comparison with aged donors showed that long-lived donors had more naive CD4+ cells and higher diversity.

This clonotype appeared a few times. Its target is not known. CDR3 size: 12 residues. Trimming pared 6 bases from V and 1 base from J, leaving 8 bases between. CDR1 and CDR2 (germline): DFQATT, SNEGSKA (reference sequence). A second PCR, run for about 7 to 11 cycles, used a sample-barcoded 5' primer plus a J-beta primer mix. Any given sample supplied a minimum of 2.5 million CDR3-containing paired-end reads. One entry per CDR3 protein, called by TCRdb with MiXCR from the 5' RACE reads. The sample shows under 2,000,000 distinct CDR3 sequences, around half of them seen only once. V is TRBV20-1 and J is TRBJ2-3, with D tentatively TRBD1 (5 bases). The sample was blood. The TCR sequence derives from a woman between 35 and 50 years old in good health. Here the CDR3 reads CSATGRTDTQYF. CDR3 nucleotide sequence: TGCAGTGCAACAGGCCGCACAGATACGCAGTATTTT.